This TCR beta chain was documented in a study of cytomegalovirus exposure and HLA in healthy donors listed by TCRdb under 2017. Broadly, across the study: In an earlier analysis of roughly 500 of the donors, about 270 Gb of sequence data and 95 million to 130 million unique TCR beta sequences from 150 million to 200 million T cells were reported. Roughly 300 gigabases of sequencing data and approximately 92 million unique TCR sequences made up an early release that covered several hundred HLA-typed donors. The genetic ancestry cluster associated with self-reported Caucasian donors included over 80% of the 300 to 450 genotyped donors. The study aimed to test whether cataloging public T cell receptors could reveal signatures of past pathogen exposure. The T cell repertoires of 550 to 850 subjects were profiled by immunosequencing and related to cytomegalovirus serostatus. Along with the roughly 700-subject first cohort, a separate validation cohort of 120 different subjects was used. To predict cytomegalovirus infection status, the study brought together high-throughput TCR immunosequencing, statistical association of individual TCRs with disease status, and machine learning. A later analysis re-analyzed previously published TCR beta repertoires from 550 to 700 donors and added high-resolution HLA genotyping to study TCR occurrence patterns. In the later analysis, no new phenotypic data were used to find candidate immune exposures; instead, reliance was placed on TCR beta sequences and their occurrence across donors. In an earlier analysis of over 550 of the donors, high-throughput TCR beta sequencing was used to judge whether each TCR beta V gene segment behaved as functional or pseudogenic. Donor age, sex, ethnicity and CMV serostatus were collected together with the repertoire data. Genome-wide SNP genotypes for about 65% of the 666 donors were used in a later genetic analysis, which treated that subset as a discovery cohort. All discovery cohort repertoires had been generated using a single sequencing platform. Both class I and class II loci were covered by HLA typing, at four-digit resolution. The number of donors typed differed by locus, with about 629-640 for A, B, C, DRB1 and DQB1, around 560 for DQA1, about 610 for DPA1, and 400 to 490 for DPB1. A handful of DR-DQ haplotypes were handled as single units for association and clustering because linkage in the cohort was strong. On average, about 200,000 unique TCR beta nucleotide sequences were sequenced per donor among a few hundred genotyped donors of the cohort, with roughly 18% of those sequences being non-productive.

Here is what the overall study found, with its caveats: The earlier analysis of a few hundred of the donors excluded 15 to 20 rarely observed V segments, including chromosome 9 orphons, because counts were too low. In vitro tests confirmed that a few of the cytomegalovirus-associated TCR beta chains recognize cytomegalovirus antigens. The authors suggested that the approach could potentially be generalized to other disease states and immunological phenotypes. In a later analysis, the rate of TCR association differed among HLA loci, with DRB1 alleles having the most associated TCRs and HLA-C alleles having the fewest. A later analysis found that HLA-associated TCR beta chains were more clonally expanded and had lower generation probabilities than equally common non-associated chains. A further reported finding was that TCR beta sequences accurately predicted the HLA-A and HLA-B alleles for most subjects in the first cohort. Roughly uniform sequencing depth across donors was assumed in presence/absence analyses, although this assumption may not hold. In a later genetic analysis, a missense DCLRE1C variant was associated with V-gene and J-gene trimming of TCR beta chains, and the association was replicated in an independent cohort. In both the original and validation cohorts, the classifier was reported to diagnose cytomegalovirus status with high specificity and sensitivity. CMV serostatus was the only immune exposure information available for the cohort. In a later analysis, most CMV-associated TCR beta chains were found to appear HLA-restricted, with HLA associations seemingly driven largely by CMV exposure. A cluster of highly shared sequence variants was judged likely to represent a technical artifact of the sequencing pipeline. Broadly in line with IMGT annotations, most TCR beta V segments showed up in productive rearrangements about 90% or about 30% of the time in an earlier analysis of about 500 of the donors. Compared with the roughly 600-donor mean, donors in an Asian-associated ancestry cluster had fewer N-insertions in productive TCRs, according to a later genetic analysis. A total of about 180 TCR beta chains were listed by the study as associated with cytomegalovirus. Several of the top co-occurrence clusters appeared to be linked to parvovirus B19, influenza, CMV and Epstein-Barr virus, according to a later analysis. Most TCR sequences were observed very rarely across donors, whereas some public TCRs were present in many individuals. Linkage disequilibrium might explain the correlated functional status among segregating V segments, but an unknown experimental factor could not be excluded. HLA typing was unavailable for some donors at each locus, so association tests used only the typed subset. A later analysis associated 16,951 TCR beta sequences with specific HLA alleles at a false discovery rate of 0.05. This cohort had only TCR beta chains sequenced, and the lack of alpha or paired-chain data limited which features could be detected. Strong co-occurrence of HLA alleles, especially DR and DQ, made assigning TCR associations to individual alleles difficult.

With respect to this clone: Its recognized antigen is unknown. Base qualities are not at hand, and no much larger clone is one base apart.

The cohort was made up of 500 to 800 healthy bone marrow donors. All cohort members were sampled while nominally healthy, although unrecorded immune exposures were likely present. The donor tested CMV seropositive, placing the donor among the 310 or so seropositive members of the cohort. Each donor provided a peripheral blood sample, and peripheral blood mononuclear cells were used for TCR beta sequencing. Genomic DNA was extracted from the blood cell samples with the Qiagen DNeasy Blood Extraction Kit. Library preparation was by the immunoSEQ multiplex PCR assay. For the multiplex PCR, a mixture combining 60 forward primers for TCR Vbeta segments and 13 reverse primers for TCR Jbeta segments was used. Amplification of the CDR3 region of rearranged TCR beta genes was performed with a multiplex PCR assay on genomic DNA. The amplified TCR beta libraries were sequenced on the Illumina HiSeq System as 87-base-pair reads. From the authors' description of their analysis: In a later analysis, 77 million or so unique TCR beta chains were counted across the approximately 620 repertoires, and around 10 million of these chains were shared by at least two donors. Raw reads were error-corrected and collapsed into unique sequences by a nearest-neighbor algorithm in which closely related sequences were merged to remove PCR and sequencing errors. V, D and J gene segments were assigned by aligning CDR3 sequences to IMGT reference sequences. For a sequence to be retained, a match of at least six nucleotides to both a V gene segment and a J gene segment was required. A rearrangement was called productive if the CDR3 had no stop codons and remained in frame with V and J, and every other rearrangement was called non-productive. CDR3 was defined according to IMGT convention as the region running from the second conserved V-encoded cysteine to the conserved J-encoded phenylalanine. In an earlier analysis of 587 of the donors, sequences lacking an unambiguous match to a single V gene segment were excluded. In an earlier analysis of approximately 550 of the donors, V segments were called functional above 56.7% productive rearrangements and were called segregating when the between-donor standard deviation exceeded 5%. A statistical classification framework was developed to diagnose cytomegalovirus status using the catalog of TCR beta chain sequences. In a later analysis, TCR nucleotide sequences were compared against IMGT/GENE-DB human TR gene sequences so that V and J genes could be assigned. A later analysis assigned CDR3 sequences and most-parsimonious VDJ recombination scenarios with the TCRdist pipeline. A later analysis defined each TCR beta chain by its CDR3 amino acid sequence plus V-gene family, and excluded reads lacking a unique V-gene family. As a way to deal with suspected cross-contamination and a sequencing artifact, a later analysis dropped 640 or so nucleotide sequences that were highly shared and had low generation probability. A later analysis calculated a clonal expansion index for each public chain from normalized within-repertoire ranks of inferred template counts. Generation probabilities in a later analysis came from a VDJ recombination model fitted to out-of-frame rearrangements, and those results were checked against IGoR. A later analysis scored TCR-TCR, TCR-HLA and TCR-CMV co-occurrence with hypergeometric tests, applying a repertoire-size bias correction to TCR pairs. A later analysis estimated false discovery rates by permuting HLA or CMV assignments 20 times. In a later analysis, co-occurring TCRs were grouped using DBSCAN, with TCRdist sequence similarity added in when clustering inside HLA-allele-positive subsets. Repertoires with fewer than 30,000 or more than 120,000 public chains were left out of co-occurrence clustering, as were five repertoires with anomalous nucleotide sharing. TCRdb obtained this table from immuneACCESS and retained in-frame rearrangements with V and J assigned. These tables miss some clones; where compared with another copy, unresolved V genes account for less than half of the shortfall, and the remainder is unexplained. The DNA was the basis for D and trimming; V, J and clone size are from that table. This sample has 35,000 to 45,000 clones in its table, and approximately 76% of those were observed once. Approximately 8.9% of the sample is taken by the ten largest.

Specimen: PBMCs. The clonotype was recovered from a woman in her 30s in good health and CMV-seropositive.

The DNA sequence reads TGTGCCAGTAGTAGGTCCAGCGAGGGCTATGGCTACACCTTC. This yields the protein CASSRSSEGYGYTF. In this chain, TRBV19 is recombined with TRBJ1-2; no confident D gene assignment can be made. Looking up the germline V gene (reference sequence) yields CDR1 LNHDA and CDR2 SQIVND. V lost 4 bases and J lost 4 bases; the stretch between them is 13 bases long. From cysteine to phenylalanine, the CDR3 is 14 amino acids long. The sequence is cut down to CDR3 DNA, 42 bases in frame from base 1.